The rows below give T cell receptor beta chains drawn from one sample of a study of CD8 T cells in ankylosing spondylitis. TCRdb passed the 5' RACE reads through MiXCR, listing each CDR3 protein once. The sample consists of under 950,000 distinct CDR3 sequences, 15% to 20% of them appearing once. What was sequenced was blood, either unsorted or a sorted T cell fraction (not recorded which). The receptors were gathered from a male donor with ankylosing spondylitis. The conserved cysteine and the conserved F or W are not part of the CDR3 here. D genes are given only for firm matches.

v_gene,d_gene,j_gene,CDR3aa
TRBV7-2,NA,TRBJ2-7,ASSYLSGRPHYEQY
TRBV14,NA,TRBJ1-6,ASSQESRFGGQRNSPLH
TRBV6-5,TRBD1,TRBJ1-6,ASSYTGGSSPLH
TRBV7-9,NA,TRBJ1-1,ASSQRRLEGTEAF
TRBV29-1,NA,TRBJ2-4,SVIRPTVAKNIQY
TRBV7-2,NA,TRBJ1-6,ASSFEQGNHSPLH
TRBV14,NA,TRBJ1-2,ASGDFQPSEGYT
TRBV2,TRBD1,TRBJ2-1,ASSEHRGYNEQF
TRBV11-3,TRBD1,TRBJ2-6,ASSSRPPTGNRRSGANVLT
TRBV5-1,TRBD2,TRBJ2-1,ASSLGASGGQGGQF
TRBV4-3,NA,TRBJ2-7,ASSQDRQGSYEQY
TRBV10-3,NA,TRBJ2-2,AISVGDRNTGELF